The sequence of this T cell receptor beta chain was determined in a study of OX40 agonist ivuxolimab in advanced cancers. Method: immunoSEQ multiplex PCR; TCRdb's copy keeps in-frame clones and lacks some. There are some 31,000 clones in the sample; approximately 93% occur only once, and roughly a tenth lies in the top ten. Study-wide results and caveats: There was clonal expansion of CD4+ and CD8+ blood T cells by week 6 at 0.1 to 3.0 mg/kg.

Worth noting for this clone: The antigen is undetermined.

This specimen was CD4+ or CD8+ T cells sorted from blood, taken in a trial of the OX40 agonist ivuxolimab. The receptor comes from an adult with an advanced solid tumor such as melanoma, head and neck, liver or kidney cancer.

Here the CDR3 reads CASSYGSNQPQHF. The CDR3 DNA follows: TGTGCCAGCAGTTACGGGAGCAATCAGCCCCAGCATTTT. The rearrangement links TRBV6-5 to TRBJ1-5; D gene unclear. CDR1 is MNHEY, CDR2 SVGAGI, per germline. This CDR3 contains 13 residues. V lost 2 bases and J 1 base, leaving 3 bases between the germline ends.